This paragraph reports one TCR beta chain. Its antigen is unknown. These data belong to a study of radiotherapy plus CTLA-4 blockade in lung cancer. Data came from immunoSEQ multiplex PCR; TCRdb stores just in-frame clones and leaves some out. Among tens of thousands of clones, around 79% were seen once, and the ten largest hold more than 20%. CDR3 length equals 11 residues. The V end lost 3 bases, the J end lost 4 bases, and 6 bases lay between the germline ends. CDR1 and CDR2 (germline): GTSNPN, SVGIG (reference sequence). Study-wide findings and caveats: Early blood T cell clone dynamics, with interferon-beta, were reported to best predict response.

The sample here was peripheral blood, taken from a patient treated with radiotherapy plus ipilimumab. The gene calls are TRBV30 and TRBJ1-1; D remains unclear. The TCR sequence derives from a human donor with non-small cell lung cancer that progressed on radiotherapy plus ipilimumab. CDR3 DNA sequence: TGTGCCTGGAGCGCCTCCACTGAAGCTTTCTTT. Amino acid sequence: CAWSASTEAFF.